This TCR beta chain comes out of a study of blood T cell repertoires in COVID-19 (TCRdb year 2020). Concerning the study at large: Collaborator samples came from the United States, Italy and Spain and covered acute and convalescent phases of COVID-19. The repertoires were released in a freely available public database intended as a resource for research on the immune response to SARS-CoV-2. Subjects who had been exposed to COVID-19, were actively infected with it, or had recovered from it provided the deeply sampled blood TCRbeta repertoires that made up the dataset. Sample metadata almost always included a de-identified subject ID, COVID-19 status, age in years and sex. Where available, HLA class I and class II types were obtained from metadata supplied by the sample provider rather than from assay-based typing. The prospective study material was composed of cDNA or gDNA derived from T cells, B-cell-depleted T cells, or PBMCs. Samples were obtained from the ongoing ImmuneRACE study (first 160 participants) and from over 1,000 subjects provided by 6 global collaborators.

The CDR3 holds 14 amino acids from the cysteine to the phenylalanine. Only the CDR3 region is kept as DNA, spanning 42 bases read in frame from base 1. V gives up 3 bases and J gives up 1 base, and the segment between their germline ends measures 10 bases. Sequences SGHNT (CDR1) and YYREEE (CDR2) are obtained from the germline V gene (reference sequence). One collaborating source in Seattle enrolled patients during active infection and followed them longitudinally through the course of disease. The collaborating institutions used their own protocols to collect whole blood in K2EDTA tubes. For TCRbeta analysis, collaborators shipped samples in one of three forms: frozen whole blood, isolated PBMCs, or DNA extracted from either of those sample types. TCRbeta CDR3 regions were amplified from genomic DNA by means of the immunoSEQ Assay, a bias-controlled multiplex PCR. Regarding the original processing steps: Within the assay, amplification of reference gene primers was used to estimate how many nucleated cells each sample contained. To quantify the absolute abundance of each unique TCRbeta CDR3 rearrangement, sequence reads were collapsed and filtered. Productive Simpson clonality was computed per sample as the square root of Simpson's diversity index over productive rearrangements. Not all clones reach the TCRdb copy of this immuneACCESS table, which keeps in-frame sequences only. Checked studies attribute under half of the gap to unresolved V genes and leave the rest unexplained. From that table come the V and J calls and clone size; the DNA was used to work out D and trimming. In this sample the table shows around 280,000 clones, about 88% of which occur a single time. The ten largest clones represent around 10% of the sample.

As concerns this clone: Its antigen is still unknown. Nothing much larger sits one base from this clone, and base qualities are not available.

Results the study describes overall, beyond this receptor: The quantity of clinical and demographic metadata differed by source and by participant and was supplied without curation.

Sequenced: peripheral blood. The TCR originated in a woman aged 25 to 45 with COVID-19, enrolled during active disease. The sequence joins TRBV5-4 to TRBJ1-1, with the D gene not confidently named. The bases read TGTGCCAGCAGCTCGCAGGTTGCGAACACTGAAGCTTTCTTT. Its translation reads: CASSSQVANTEAFF.